The 13 T cell receptor beta chains given below trace back to one sample, sequenced in a study of PD-L1 blockade in urothelial cancer. The assay was immunoSEQ multiplex PCR, and TCRdb's table has in-frame clones only and misses some. The table has about 45,000 clones, almost 85% seen once. Described time point: peripheral blood 6 weeks after treatment start. This material consisted of PBMCs, taken around atezolizumab (anti-PD-L1) treatment. The receptors were gathered from a man aged 60-69 years with urothelial cancer.

This sequence joins TRBV5-1 and TRBJ1-1; D is unclear. The germline V gene encodes CDR1 SGHRS and CDR2 YFSETQ. The germline V and J ends were trimmed by 3 bases and 11 bases, with 17 bases remaining between them. The CDR3 runs 13 residues. CDR3 nucleotides: TGCGCCAGCAGCTCTTATGGAGAGCTAAGTGCTTTCTTT. The encoded protein is CASSSYGELSAFF.

The chain joins TRBV7-2 to TRBJ2-1; D unclear. V was trimmed by 2 bases and J by 10 bases, leaving 12 bases between them. This CDR3 is built from 13 residues. In germline, CDR1 is SGHTA, CDR2 FQGNSA. CDR3 coding DNA: TGTGCCAGCAGCTTATCAGAAGCGACCGAGCAGTTCTTC. Protein sequence: CASSLSEATEQFF.

The chain uses TRBV9 and TRBJ2-7; 7 nucleotides line up with TRBD1. Germline CDR1 SGDLS, CDR2 YYNGEE. The CDR3 consists of 14 residues. Germline trimming cut 0 bases from V and 7 bases from J; bases unmatched to any gene: 7. The CDR3 bases are TGTGCCAGCAGCGTAGGACAGGGCGCCTGGGAGCAGTACTTC. It translates to CASSVGQGAWEQYF.

This rearrangement joins TRBV4-2 to TRBJ1-2, with D perhaps TRBD1 (6 bases). The CDR3 is 14 residues long. V lost 0 bases and J lost 8, with 13 bases in between. Germline V gene data show CDR1 as LGHNA and CDR2 as YNFKEQ. CDR3 sequence reads: CASSQEDRLEGYTF. CDR3 in DNA: TGTGCCAGCAGCCAAGAAGACAGGTTAGAGGGCTACACCTTC.

The chain joins TRBV28 to TRBJ2-5, with D possibly TRBD2 on 5 matching bases. The V and J ends lost 2 bases and 5 bases respectively, with 12 bases between them. The CDR3 runs to 14 residues. CDR1 and CDR2 (germline): MDHEN, SYDVKM. The CDR3 DNA reads TGTGCCAGCAGTTTAGGGCTAGCCGGGGAGACCCAGTACTTC. Amino acid sequence: CASSLGLAGETQYF.

This sequence joins TRBV10-3 and TRBJ2-3, with D unresolved. The V gene lost 6 bases and the J gene lost 0 bases, with 13 bases spanning the gap. The CDR3 is made up of 15 amino acids. CDR1 and CDR2 from the germline V gene are ENHRY and SYGVKD. In DNA, the CDR3 is TGTGCCATCAGCCGAGCTGCGGCTAGCACAGATACGCAGTATTTT. Protein sequence: CAISRAAASTDTQYF.

The chain links TRBV5-4 to TRBJ1-3, with 9 bases fitting TRBD1. This CDR3 comprises 16 residues. Germline assignment: CDR1 SGHNT and CDR2 YYREEE (reference sequence). The junction had 10 bases not matched to a gene; V was cut back by 3 bases and J by 6 bases. In nucleotides, the CDR3 is TGTGCCAGCAGCTCCCAACAGGGGGCGCGGGCAAACACCATATATTTT. This codes for CASSSQQGARANTIYF.

V and J are TRBV7-2 and TRBJ2-7; 8 nucleotides line up with TRBD2. J gave up 2 bases and V 2 bases, and 14 bases lay outside the gene matches. The V gene's germline CDR1 is SGHTA and CDR2 FQGNSA. The CDR3 consists of 18 residues. In DNA, the CDR3 is TGTGCCAGCAGCTTAAAGGCGGGGGGCTCTGCTATCGCCTACGAGCAGTACTTC. Residues: CASSLKAGGSAIAYEQYF.

The V and J genes are TRBV5-4 and TRBJ1-1; 9 bases map to TRBD1. Per germline, CDR1 SGHNT and CDR2 YYREEE (reference sequence). V shed 0 bases, J shed 1 base, and the junction held 1 base outside the gene matches. CDR3 size: 15 residues. CDR3 coding DNA: TGTGCCAGCAGCTTGGGGACAGGGGCGAACACTGAAGCTTTCTTT. Its translation is CASSLGTGANTEAFF. Together with reference TRBV5-4 and TRBJ1-1, the CDR3 gives the full variable domain: ETGVTQSPTHLIKTRGQQVTLRCSSQSGHNTVSWYQQALGQGPQFIFQYYREEENGRGNFPPRFSGLQFPNYSSELNVNALELDDSALYLCASSLGTGANTEAFFGQGTRLTVV.

The chain carries TRBV11-1 and TRBJ2-6; the match to TRBD1 covers 7 bases. This CDR3 is 17 amino acids long. Germline V gene lookup returns CDR1 SGHAT and CDR2 FQDESV (reference sequence). The V gene end was trimmed by 5 bases and the J gene end by 0 bases; junction bases not matched to a gene: 7. The DNA of the CDR3 is TGTGCCAGCAGCCCACGGGACAGAGGCTCTGGGGCCAACGTCCTGACTTTC. Protein sequence: CASSPRDRGSGANVLTF. The whole variable domain, filled in from reference TRBV11-1 and TRBJ2-6, reads EAEVAQSPRYKITEKSQAVAFWCDPISGHATLYWYRQILGQGPELLVQFQDESVVDDSQLPKDRFSAERLKGVDSTLKIQPAELGDSAMYLCASSPRDRGSGANVLTFGAGSRLTVL.

The rearrangement joins TRBV27 to TRBJ2-1, with 8 positions matching TRBD1. V shed 3 bases and J 7 bases; nucleotides not matched to a gene: 2. The CDR3 has 13 residues. Germline V CDR1 and CDR2: MNHEY, SMNVEV (reference sequence). CDR3 amino acids: CASSFTGGNEQFF. CDR3 in DNA: TGTGCCAGCAGTTTCACAGGGGGTAATGAGCAGTTCTTC.

V is TRBV11-2 and J is TRBJ2-5; 10 bases are a match to TRBD1. CDR1 SGHAT and CDR2 FQNNGV come from the germline V gene. This CDR3 is 15 amino acids long. J was trimmed by 2 bases and V by 5 bases; bases with no gene match: 5. DNA of the CDR3: TGTGCCAGCAGCCCCGGGACAGGGGTGCAAGAGACCCAGTACTTC. Its translation is CASSPGTGVQETQYF.

The chain carries TRBV27 and TRBJ2-5, with 8 bases matching TRBD2. Germline loops: CDR1 MNHEY, CDR2 SMNVEV (reference sequence). With V trimmed by 3 bases and J by 1 base, 4 bases remained unmatched. This CDR3 is built from 15 residues. The CDR3 spells CASSFQRESQETQYF. The CDR3 DNA reads TGTGCCAGCAGTTTTCAGCGGGAGAGCCAAGAGACCCAGTACTTC.